Following are 30 T cell receptor beta chains from one sample sequenced in a study of cytomegalovirus exposure and HLA in healthy donors. PCR involved 60 Vbeta and 13 Jbeta primers. Sequencing used immunoSEQ multiplex PCR; TCRdb keeps in-frame clones, though not all of them. The table lists 95,000 to 130,000 clones, about 76% of them singletons. Input material: PBMCs. The receptors stem from a woman in her 30s in good health and CMV-seronegative.

The V call is TRBV15, the J call TRBJ2-1, with TRBD2 as a possible D gene (6 bases). V was trimmed by 0 bases and J by 9 bases, leaving 12 bases between them. This CDR3 spans 14 amino acids. From germline, CDR1 is LNHNV and CDR2 YYDKDF (reference sequence). CDR3: CATSRDSAGGEQFF. CDR3 nucleotide sequence: TGTGCCACCAGCAGAGATTCTGCCGGGGGTGAGCAGTTCTTC.

This sequence joins TRBV6-1 and TRBJ2-3; 9 nucleotides match TRBD2. The CDR3 is 15 amino acids. Trimming cost V 7 bases and J 8 bases; bases outside gene matches: 13. The V gene's germline CDR1 is MNHNS and CDR2 SASEGT. CDR3 residues: CASNIGVAGVGTQYF. CDR3 in DNA: TGTGCCAGCAACATAGGGGTAGCGGGAGTTGGTACGCAGTATTTT.

The chain employs TRBV7-2 and TRBJ2-7; TRBD2 aligns across 15 bases. The CDR3 is made up of 16 amino acids. V dropped 8 bases and J dropped 4; count of bases not matched to a gene: 9. Germline V gives CDR1 SGHTA, CDR2 FQGNSA. CDR3 sequence: CASGHGTSGRRYEQYF. In DNA, the CDR3 is TGTGCCAGCGGCCATGGGACTAGCGGGAGGAGGTACGAGCAGTACTTC.

This rearrangement joins TRBV29-1 to TRBJ2-1; 11 bases fit TRBD2. V gave up 5 bases and J gave up 7 bases; unmatched junction bases: 13. CDR1 and CDR2 from the germline V gene are SQVTM and ANQGSEA. The CDR3 is 16 residues long. The CDR3 here is CSVSVAGGGRGNEQFF. DNA for the CDR3: TGCAGCGTTAGTGTAGCGGGAGGGGGCCGGGGGAATGAGCAGTTCTTC.

V gene TRBV10-3 combines with J gene TRBJ1-2; perhaps TRBD1 as D (6 bases). V was pared by 5 bases and J by 6 bases, with 13 bases between. Germline CDR1 is ENHRY and CDR2 is SYGVKD. The CDR3 contains 13 residues. The DNA of the CDR3 is TGTGCCATCAGTTCCGGGACAAGCAATGGCTACACCTTC. Its protein is CAISSGTSNGYTF.

The chain has TRBV5-1 and TRBJ1-3; possibly TRBD1 for D (6 bases). Germline assignment: CDR1 SGHRS and CDR2 YFSETQ. Trimming took 6 bases from V and 2 from J, leaving 12 bases between them. The CDR3 has 14 amino acids. The CDR3 reads CASKGEVTGNTIYF. In DNA form, the CDR3 reads TGCGCCAGCAAGGGGGAAGTGACTGGAAACACCATATATTTT.

This clone was detected only a few times. V usage is TRBV7-2 and J usage is TRBJ1-1, with 9 bases fitting TRBD1. Germline V gives CDR1 SGHTA, CDR2 FQGNSA. This CDR3 spans 13 amino acids. J gave up 4 bases and V 6 bases, and 3 bases lay outside the gene matches. CDR3 in DNA: TGTGCCAGCAGACCGACAGGGGGCACTGAAGCTTTCTTT. Its translation: CASRPTGGTEAFF.

Points on this clone: At one end the junction does not follow the germline gene, possibly because of a read error. J is TRBJ2-2 and V is TRBV7-7; no definite D call. This CDR3 is 15 amino acids long. Per germline, CDR1 SSHAT and CDR2 FNYEAQ (reference sequence). This CDR3 reads CASSLDQSTTGELFF. CDR3 DNA: TGTGCTAGCAGCTTAGACCAGTCAACCACCGGGGAGCTGTTTTTT.

The chain employs TRBV21-1 and TRBJ2-1; the table's D call TRBD1 went unverified against the DNA. TRBV21-1 represents a pseudogene. The CDR3 spans 16 residues. The CDR3 spells CASSARDRATYNEQFF. For the CDR3, the DNA is TGTGCCAGCAGCGCGCGGGACAGGGCCACCTACAATGAGCAGTTCTTC.

This clone came up many times. V and J are TRBV9 and TRBJ1-1; no clear D gene. This CDR3 has 13 residues. The V end was cut by 0 bases, the J end by 6 bases, with 9 bases between. Per germline, CDR1 SGDLS and CDR2 YYNGEE. The CDR3 nucleotides are TGTGCCAGCAGCGTAGACACTAGGGCTGAAGCTTTCTTT. Translating gives CASSVDTRAEAFF.

The chain is built from TRBV30 and TRBJ2-5; D uncertain. Germline CDR1 reads GTSNPN; CDR2 reads SVGIG (reference sequence). The CDR3 has 14 residues. V shed 4 bases and J shed 2 bases, with 14 bases lying between them. The CDR3 region has the DNA TGTGCCTGGAAGTTACTGGCGGTACAAGAGACCCAGTACTTC. The encoded protein is CAWKLLAVQETQYF.

Only a few counts were recorded for this clone. The chain joins TRBV2 to TRBJ2-2; TRBD2 matches at 13 bases. V trimming: 6 bases; J trimming: 5 bases; junction bases outside the gene matches: 15. Germline V gene data show CDR1 as SNHLY and CDR2 as FYNNEI. The CDR3 spans 19 residues. CDR3 residues: CASRPRLAGGPRGTGELFF. CDR3 DNA sequence: TGTGCCAGCAGGCCTCGACTAGCGGGAGGCCCGAGAGGGACCGGGGAGCTGTTTTTT.

The rearrangement uses TRBV27 and TRBJ2-7; TRBD2 is a possible D gene (7 bases). Between the trimmed V and J ends, which lost 5 bases and 3 bases, there was a span of 17 bases. Per germline, CDR1 MNHEY and CDR2 SMNVEV (reference sequence). The length of the CDR3 is 15 residues. The CDR3 nucleotides read TGTGCCAGCAGTGGCCTGGGGGCGGGAGACTACGAGCAGTACTTC. Translation: CASSGLGAGDYEQYF.

The rearrangement joins TRBV6-1 to TRBJ2-2; 9 bases fit TRBD2. Per the germline V gene, CDR1 is MNHNS and CDR2 is SASEGT. The CDR3 contains 16 residues. The V gene end was trimmed by 4 bases and the J gene end by 0 bases; junction bases not matched to a gene: 3. The CDR3 protein is CASSGLAETNTGELFF. The CDR3 nucleotides are TGTGCCAGCAGTGGACTAGCGGAAACGAACACCGGGGAGCTGTTTTTT.

The genes are TRBV5-1 and TRBJ2-1; the match to TRBD2 covers 7 bases. The germline CDR1 and CDR2 sequences are SGHRS and YFSETQ. The CDR3 length is 10 residues. Trimming took 7 bases from V and 9 from J; bases not matched to a gene: 1. The CDR3 bases are TGCGCCAGCGGCGGGGGTGAGCAGTTCTTC. Encoded protein: CASGGGEQFF.

In its sample, this clone was seen a few times. This chain's CDR3 is CASSYQGTWSTGELFF. The CDR3 DNA sequence: TGTGCCAGCAGTTACCAGGGGACCTGGAGCACCGGGGAGCTGTTTTTT. The rearrangement uses TRBV6-5 and TRBJ2-2; D perhaps matches TRBD1 (6 bases). Germline loops: CDR1 MNHEY, CDR2 SVGAGI. V dropped 2 bases and J dropped 4 bases, with 14 bases sitting between them. This CDR3 spans 16 amino acids.

The gene calls are TRBV18 and TRBJ2-5; possible D gene TRBD2, 5 bases. The closer fit of TRBJ2-7 to the DNA end suggests the J call may be wrong. The length of the CDR3 is 15 residues. The germline V gene encodes CDR1 KGHSH and CDR2 LQKENI. Here the CDR3 reads CASSPRENVNHEQYF. DNA of the CDR3: TGTGCCAGCTCACCTCGGGAAAACGTTAACCACGAGCAGTACTTC.

This clone was counted once. The chain links TRBV4-3 to TRBJ2-2, with D perhaps matching TRBD1 (5 bases). Between the trimmed V and J ends, which lost 0 bases and 0 bases, there was a span of 11 bases. CDR3 length: 17 amino acids. CDR1 is LGHNA, CDR2 YSLEER, per germline. The CDR3 DNA follows: TGCGCCAGCAGCCAAGAGTTGGGGCAACCGAACACCGGGGAGCTGTTTTTT. It specifies CASSQELGQPNTGELFF.

V gene TRBV7-9 combines with J gene TRBJ1-1; TRBD1 is a possible D gene (5 bases). CDR3 length: 11 amino acids. V was shortened by 3 bases and J by 10 bases, with 9 bases between the two germline ends. Germline CDR1 and CDR2: SEHNR and FQNEAQ (reference sequence). CDR3 coding DNA: TGTGCCAGCAGCTTTTCAGGGTCAGCTTTCTTT. Protein product: CASSFSGSAFF.

V is TRBV11-1 and J is TRBJ2-7; TRBD2 might be the D (6 bases). Germline CDR1 SGHAT, CDR2 FQDESV (reference sequence). The CDR3 loop spans 15 amino acids. The V and J ends lost 1 base and 0 bases respectively, with 10 bases between them. The chain's CDR3 is CASSLVSGSSYEQYF. For the CDR3, the DNA is TGTGCCAGCAGCTTAGTTTCCGGGAGCTCCTACGAGCAGTACTTC.

The J gene is TRBJ2-7, the V gene TRBV4-1; 14 positions agree with TRBD2. Trimming removed 1 base from V and 3 bases from J; junction bases left unmatched: 2. The germline CDR1 and CDR2 sequences are MGHRA and YSYEKL. The CDR3 contains 16 residues. The DNA of the CDR3 is TGCGCCAGCAGCCAAGTGACTAGCGGGAGGGGCTACGAGCAGTACTTC. It is translated as CASSQVTSGRGYEQYF.

The chain couples TRBV6-5 to TRBJ2-2; possible D gene TRBD2, 6 bases. Trimming took off 5 bases at V and 6 bases at J, with 13 bases between the two ends. Germline V lookup: CDR1 MNHEY, CDR2 SVGAGI. There are 14 residues in the CDR3. The CDR3 bases are TGTGCCAGCAGTCCCATGGGGGGACCCGGGGAGCTGTTTTTT. It is translated as CASSPMGGPGELFF.

The chain joins TRBV5-4 to TRBJ2-2, with TRBD2 matching 9 bases. The V and J ends lost 4 bases and 1 base, in that order; junction bases with no gene match: 14. CDR1 is SGHNT and CDR2 is YYREEE in the germline V gene (reference sequence). This CDR3 spans 19 amino acids. The CDR3 region has the DNA TGTGCCAGCAGCCTGGGCGCAGCTAGCGGGAACTTGAACACCGGGGAGCTGTTTTTT. Its translation is CASSLGAASGNLNTGELFF.

V gene TRBV2 combines with J gene TRBJ2-3; D uncertain. The CDR3 loop spans 13 amino acids. The ends were cut back, 3 bases at V and 0 bases at J, with 4 bases in the middle. Per germline, CDR1 SNHLY and CDR2 FYNNEI. The CDR3 DNA follows: TGTGCCAGCAGTGACCCAAGCACAGATACGCAGTATTTT. Protein: CASSDPSTDTQYF.

This chain links TRBV19 with TRBJ1-1; 8 bases align to TRBD1. Losses at the gene ends were 11 bases for V and 7 bases for J; bases not matched to a gene: 6. The CDR3 is 11 residues long. In germline, CDR1 is LNHDA, CDR2 SQIVND (reference sequence). The CDR3 DNA follows: TGTGCCGCCTCAGGGGGCAGTGAAGCTTTCTTT. The encoded protein is CAASGGSEAFF.

The V and J genes are TRBV10-1 and TRBJ2-1; 7 bases align to TRBD2. Trimming took 5 bases from V and 9 from J; bases not matched to a gene: 7. The CDR3 runs 13 residues. CDR1 and CDR2 (germline): WNHNN, SYGVQD (reference sequence). The CDR3 DNA reads as TGCGCCAGCAGTAACCCGACTAGCACTGAGCAGTTCTTC. Translation gives CASSNPTSTEQFF.

The genes are TRBV4-1 and TRBJ2-5, with D possibly being TRBD1 (5 bases). The J call may be mistaken, given a closer DNA end match to TRBJ2-7. Per germline, CDR1 MGHRA and CDR2 YSYEKL. The CDR3 totals 13 residues. This CDR3 is CASSQGTSYEQYF. Written as DNA, the CDR3 is TGCGCCAGCAGCCAAGGGACATCGTACGAGCAGTACTTC.

The gene calls are TRBV9 and TRBJ1-4; 10 bases fit TRBD1. Germline trimming cut 3 bases from V and 7 bases from J; bases unmatched to any gene: 6. From germline, CDR1 is SGDLS and CDR2 YYNGEE. This CDR3 has 15 residues. CDR3: CASSGQGQGTEKLFF. The CDR3 region has the DNA TGTGCCAGCAGCGGACAGGGACAGGGGACTGAAAAACTGTTTTTT.

This rearrangement joins TRBV18 to TRBJ1-2; 11 positions agree with TRBD1. This CDR3 is built from 15 residues. The trim removed 2 bases at V and 7 bases at J, leaving 6 bases unmatched. Germline V gene sequence: CDR1 KGHSH, CDR2 LQKENI. CDR3 sequence reads: CASSPKGQGARGYTF. CDR3 bases: TGTGCCAGCTCACCAAAAGGACAGGGGGCGCGTGGCTACACCTTC. Based on the CDR3 plus reference TRBV18 and TRBJ1-2, the full variable domain is NAGVMQNPRHLVRRRGQEARLRCSPMKGHSHVYWYRQLPEEGLKFMVYLQKENIIDESGMPKERFSAEFPKEGPSILRIQQVVRGDSAAYFCASSPKGQGARGYTFGSGTRLTVV.

The chain is built from TRBV5-1 and TRBJ2-2, with a weak D call TRBD1 (5 bases). The length of the CDR3 is 14 residues. The germline V gene encodes CDR1 SGHRS and CDR2 YFSETQ. Trimming shortened V by 4 bases and J by 1 base, and 8 bases separated the two germline ends. CDR3 region: CASSQDKNTGELFF. CDR3 bases: TGCGCCAGCAGCCAGGACAAGAACACCGGGGAGCTGTTTTTT.